This T cell receptor (beta chain) was found in a study of CD8+CD57+ T cells in acquired aplastic anemia. About the study: Sorted cells (CD4+ and CD8+) yielded DNA amounts that averaged approximately 2.9 ug. Study observations and caveats: Overlapping CD8+ CDR3 repertoires of patients and controls contained roughly 27 shared sequences.

It was genomic DNA that served as the template for profiling TCR beta VDJ and CDR3. TCRdb reanalysed the reads using MiXCR and keeps one entry per CDR3 protein. Counted here are 300,000 or so distinct CDR3 sequences, 56% occurring once; the ten biggest clones make up under 1.5%. In its sample, this clonotype was seen once. Its antigen remains unidentified. The authors sequenced patients whose flow cytometry had shown CD8+CD57+ cell expansion. Patients had undergone no therapy by the time their blood was sampled. Trimming removed 6 bases from V and 3 bases from J; junction bases left unmatched: 10. The CDR3 contains 15 residues. In germline, CDR1 is DFQATT, CDR2 SNEGSKA (reference sequence).

This chain links TRBV20-1 with TRBJ2-7; 11 nucleotides line up with TRBD1. Material: sorted CD4+, CD8+, or CD8+CD57+ T cells (not recorded which) from PBMCs. The TCR originated in a human donor with aplastic anemia. CDR3 DNA: TGCAGTGCCAGGACAGGGGGCGGGAGTAGCTACGAGCAGTACTTC. Translation: CSARTGGGSSYEQYF.